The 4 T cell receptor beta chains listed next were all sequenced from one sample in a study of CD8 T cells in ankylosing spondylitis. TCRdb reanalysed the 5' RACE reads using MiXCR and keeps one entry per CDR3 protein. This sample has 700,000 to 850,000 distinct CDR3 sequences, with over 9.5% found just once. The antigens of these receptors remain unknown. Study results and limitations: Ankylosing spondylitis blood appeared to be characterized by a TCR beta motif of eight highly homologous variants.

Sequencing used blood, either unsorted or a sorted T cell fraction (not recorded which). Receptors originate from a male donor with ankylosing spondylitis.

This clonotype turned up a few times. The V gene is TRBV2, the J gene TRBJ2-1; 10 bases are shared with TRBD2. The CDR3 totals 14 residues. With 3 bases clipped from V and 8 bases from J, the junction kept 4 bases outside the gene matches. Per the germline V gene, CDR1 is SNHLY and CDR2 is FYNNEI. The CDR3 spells CASSERSGGDEQFF. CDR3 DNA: TGTGCCAGCAGTGAGAGAAGCGGGGGGGATGAGCAGTTCTTC.

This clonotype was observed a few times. The CDR3 DNA follows: TGCAGTGCTAGAGGTCTGACAGGGTATGGCTACACCTTC. Its translation is CSARGLTGYGYTF. The V and J genes are TRBV20-1 and TRBJ1-2, with 7 nucleotides matching TRBD1. V shed 1 base, J shed 5 bases, and the junction held 4 bases outside the gene matches. CDR3 length: 13 residues. Looked up from germline, CDR1 is DFQATT and CDR2 is SNEGSKA (reference sequence).

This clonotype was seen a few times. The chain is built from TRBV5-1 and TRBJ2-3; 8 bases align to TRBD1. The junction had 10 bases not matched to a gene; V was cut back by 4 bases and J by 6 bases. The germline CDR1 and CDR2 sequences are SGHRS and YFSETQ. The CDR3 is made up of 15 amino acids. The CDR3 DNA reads TGCGCCAGCAGCAGGGGACAGGTTGTTGAGGATACGCAGTATTTT. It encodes CASSRGQVVEDTQYF.

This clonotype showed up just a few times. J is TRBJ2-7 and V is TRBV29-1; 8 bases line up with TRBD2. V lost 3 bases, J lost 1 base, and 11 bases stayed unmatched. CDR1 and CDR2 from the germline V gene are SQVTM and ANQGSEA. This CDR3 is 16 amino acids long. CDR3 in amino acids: CSVESGGRTRSYEQYF. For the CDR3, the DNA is TGCAGCGTTGAGTCGGGCGGGAGGACCCGTTCCTACGAGCAGTACTTC.